This TCR beta chain was profiled in a study of a mutant IDH1 vaccine in newly diagnosed glioma. For the study at large: Radiotherapy, temozolomide, or both had been given previously, and both were given to most.

Profiling relied on immunoSEQ multiplex PCR, and the TCRdb table lists in-frame clones only, not all of them. The sample has 25,000 to 35,000 clones, 70% to 90% seen once. Time point given: baseline, week 1 (first vaccination visit). Treatment denoted: pre-vaccination baseline after standard-of-care therapy. The receptor was derived from a woman aged 40-49 years with glioma. Sequencing was performed on PBMCs, taken from a glioma patient treated with radiotherapy, temozolomide or both.

The CDR3 sequence: CASAGLGGGNQPQHF. CDR3 bases: TGTGCCAGCGCTGGGTTGGGGGGAGGCAATCAGCCCCAGCATTTT. The J gene is TRBJ1-5, the V gene TRBV2; perhaps TRBD1 as D (5 bases). The CDR3 runs to 15 residues. Per the germline V gene, CDR1 is SNHLY and CDR2 is FYNNEI. V was trimmed by 8 bases and J by 2 bases, leaving 16 bases between them.